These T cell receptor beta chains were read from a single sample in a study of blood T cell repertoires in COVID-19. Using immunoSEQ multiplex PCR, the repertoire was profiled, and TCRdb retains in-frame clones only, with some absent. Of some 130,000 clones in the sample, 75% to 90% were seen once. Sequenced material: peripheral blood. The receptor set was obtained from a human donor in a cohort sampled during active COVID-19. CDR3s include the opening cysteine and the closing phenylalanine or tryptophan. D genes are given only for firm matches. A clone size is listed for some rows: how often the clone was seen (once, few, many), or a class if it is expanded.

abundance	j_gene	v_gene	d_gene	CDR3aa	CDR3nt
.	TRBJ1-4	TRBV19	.	CASTDDRGGNEKLFF	TGTGCCAGTACCGATGATAGGGGAGGGAATGAAAAACTGTTTTTT
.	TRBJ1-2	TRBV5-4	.	CASSLNPRHPAGYTF	TGTGCCAGCAGCTTGAACCCGAGACACCCCGCGGGCTACACCTTC
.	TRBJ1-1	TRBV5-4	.	CASSSGLPSGNTEAFF	TGTGCCAGCAGCTCCGGACTTCCCTCGGGGAACACTGAAGCTTTCTTT
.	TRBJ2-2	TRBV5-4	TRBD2	CASSPISGGRNTGELFF	TGTGCCAGCAGCCCAATTAGCGGGGGGCGAAACACCGGGGAGCTGTTTTTT
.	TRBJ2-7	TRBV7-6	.	CASSPLGRGDEQYF	TGTGCCAGCAGCCCCCTCGGCAGGGGGGACGAGCAGTACTTC
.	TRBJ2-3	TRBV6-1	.	CASSDLRGVRPDTQYF	TGTGCCAGCAGTGACCTTCGGGGAGTTAGGCCAGATACGCAGTATTTT
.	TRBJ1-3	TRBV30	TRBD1	CACLPRDRGGGNTIYF	TGTGCCTGTCTCCCCCGGGACAGGGGAGGTGGAAACACCATATATTTT
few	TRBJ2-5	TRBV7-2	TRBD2	CASSLAPSGGNQETQYF	TGTGCCAGCAGCTTAGCGCCTAGCGGGGGGAACCAAGAGACCCAGTACTTC
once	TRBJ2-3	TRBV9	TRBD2	CASSQAGGAGTQYF	TGTGCCAGCAGCCAAGCGGGAGGGGCCGGGACGCAGTATTTT
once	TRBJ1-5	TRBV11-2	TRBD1	CASSPGTGRNQPQHF	TGTGCCAGCAGCCCCGGGACAGGGAGAAATCAGCCCCAGCATTTT
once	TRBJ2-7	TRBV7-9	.	CASSSGLYEQYF	TGTGCCAGCAGCTCGGGACTCTACGAGCAGTACTTC
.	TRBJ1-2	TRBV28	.	CASSLPGNDYGYTF	TGTGCCAGCAGTTTACCGGGGAACGACTATGGCTACACCTTC
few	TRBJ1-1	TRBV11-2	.	CASSPGEPWRNTEAFF	TGTGCCAGCAGCCCCGGCGAGCCCTGGAGAAACACTGAAGCTTTCTTT
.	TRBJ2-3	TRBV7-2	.	CASSTLSSTDTQYF	TGTGCCAGCAGCACCCTATCTAGCACAGATACGCAGTATTTT
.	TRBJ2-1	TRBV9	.	CASSPRAGATFKEQFF	TGTGCCAGCAGCCCTAGGGCAGGGGCGACTTTTAAGGAGCAGTTCTTC
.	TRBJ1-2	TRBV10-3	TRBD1	CAITMGTGYGYTF	TGTGCCATCACGATGGGGACAGGCTATGGCTACACCTTC
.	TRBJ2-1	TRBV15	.	CATSLPQSQMWYNEQFF	TGTGCCACCAGCCTTCCGCAGTCCCAAATGTGGTACAATGAGCAGTTCTTC
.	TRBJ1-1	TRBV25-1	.	CASKGSQRRTEAFF	TGTGCCAGCAAGGGCTCTCAGAGGAGGACTGAAGCTTTCTTT
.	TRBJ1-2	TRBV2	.	CASRASILRVYGYTF	TGTGCCAGCAGAGCGTCGATCTTGAGGGTGTATGGCTACACCTTC
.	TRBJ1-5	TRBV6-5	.	CASTGDRLGNQPQHF	TGTGCCAGCACCGGAGACAGGCTGGGAAATCAGCCCCAGCATTTT
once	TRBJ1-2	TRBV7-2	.	CASSSLQAGGYTF	TGTGCCAGCAGCTCGTTGCAGGCTGGAGGCTACACCTTC
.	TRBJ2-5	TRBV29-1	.	CSHAGTYQETQYF	TGCAGCCATGCGGGCACTTACCAAGAGACCCAGTACTTC
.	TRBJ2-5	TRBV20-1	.	CSAQTETQYF	TGCAGTGCACAGACGGAGACCCAGTACTTC
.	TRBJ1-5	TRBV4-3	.	CASSQDRGNQPQHF	TGCGCCAGCAGCCAAGATCGGGGCAATCAGCCCCAGCATTTT
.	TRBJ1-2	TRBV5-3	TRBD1	CARSLRGPKDGYTF	TGTGCCAGAAGCTTGAGGGGGCCAAAGGATGGCTACACCTTC
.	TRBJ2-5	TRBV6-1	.	CASSEQPDSQETQYF	TGTGCCAGCAGTGAGCAACCGGACAGCCAAGAGACCCAGTACTTC
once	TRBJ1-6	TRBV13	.	CASSLVGQRGANSPLHF	TGTGCCAGCAGCTTAGTGGGCCAACGGGGGGCCAATTCACCCCTCCACTTT
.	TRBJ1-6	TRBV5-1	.	CASSLSGPYNSPLHF	TGCGCCAGCAGCTTGAGTGGCCCCTATAATTCACCCCTCCACTTT
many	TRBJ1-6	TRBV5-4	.	CASSLDAGAGSPLHF	TGTGCCAGCAGCTTGGATGCTGGCGCGGGATCACCCCTCCACTTT
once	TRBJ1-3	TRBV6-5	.	CASSLQGSGNTIYF	TGTGCCAGCAGTTTACAGGGCTCTGGAAACACCATATATTTT